This TCR beta chain was sequenced in a study of cytomegalovirus exposure and HLA in healthy donors. Looking at the study overall: Drawn from HLA-typed donors, tens of millions of unique TCRs were held in an early data release.

In germline, CDR1 is SQVTM, CDR2 ANQGSEA. V was clipped by 6 bases and J by 5 bases; unmatched bases: 1. This CDR3 comprises 12 residues. The PCR employed 60 Vbeta primers together with 13 Jbeta primers. Only in-frame clones appear in the TCRdb table, and some are missing; sequencing was by immunoSEQ multiplex PCR. The table includes 110,000 to 150,000 clones, roughly 80% detected once. Worth noting for this clone: Its antigen is currently unknown.

Study-level points and caveats: A previous analysis found most TCR beta V segments productive roughly 90% or roughly 30% of the time.

The clonotype originates from a female donor in good health and CMV-seronegative. V usage is TRBV29-1 and J usage is TRBJ2-5; 12 bases map to TRBD1. Sequenced: PBMCs. The CDR3 here is CSVGQGAETQYF. CDR3 nucleotides: TGCAGCGTGGGACAGGGGGCTGAGACCCAGTACTTC.